This T cell receptor (beta chain) was recorded in a study of cytomegalovirus exposure and HLA in healthy donors. Study-wide context: One earlier analysis, a look at 200 million or so T cells, found roughly 120 million unique TCR beta sequences. Study-level points and caveats: Analyses of presence and absence presupposed an approximately uniform sequencing depth across donors. For most TCR sequences rarity was the rule, although some public TCRs occurred in many donors.

Germline V gene sequence: CDR1 LGHNA, CDR2 YNFKEQ. The CDR3 spans 15 residues. V trimming: 1 base; J trimming: 4 bases; junction bases outside the gene matches: 6. As for this clone: No antigen is known for it.

Researchers ran the PCR with 60 Vbeta and 13 Jbeta primers. Produced via immunoSEQ multiplex PCR; TCRdb's table is partial and in-frame only. The data contain approximately 150,000 clones, roughly 82% of them singletons. Though probably carrying unrecorded immune exposures, donors were nominally healthy at sampling. This TCR was sampled from a man in his late teens or twenties in good health and CMV-seropositive. Specimen: PBMCs. The V call is TRBV4-2, the J call TRBJ2-7; 8 nucleotides align to TRBD2. DNA for the CDR3: TGTGCCAGCAGCCAAGGTAGCGGGATTAGTTACGAGCAGTACTTC. Translating it yields CASSQGSGISYEQYF.